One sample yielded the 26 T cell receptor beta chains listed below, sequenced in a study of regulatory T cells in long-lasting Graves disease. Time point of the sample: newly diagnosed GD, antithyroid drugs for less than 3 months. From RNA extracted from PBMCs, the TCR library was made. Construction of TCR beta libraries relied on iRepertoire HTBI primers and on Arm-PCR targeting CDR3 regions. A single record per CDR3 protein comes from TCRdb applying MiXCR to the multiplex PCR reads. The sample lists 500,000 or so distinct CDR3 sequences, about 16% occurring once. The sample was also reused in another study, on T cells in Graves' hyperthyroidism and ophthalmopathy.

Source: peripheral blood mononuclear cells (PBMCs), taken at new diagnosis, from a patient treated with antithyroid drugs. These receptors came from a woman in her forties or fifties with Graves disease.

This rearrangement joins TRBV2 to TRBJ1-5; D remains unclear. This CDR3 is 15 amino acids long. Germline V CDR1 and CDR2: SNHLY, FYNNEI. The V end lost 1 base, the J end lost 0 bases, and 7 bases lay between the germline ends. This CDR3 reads CASSEEASSNQPQHF. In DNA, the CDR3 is TGTGCCAGCAGTGAAGAAGCTAGTAGCAATCAGCCCCAGCATTTT.

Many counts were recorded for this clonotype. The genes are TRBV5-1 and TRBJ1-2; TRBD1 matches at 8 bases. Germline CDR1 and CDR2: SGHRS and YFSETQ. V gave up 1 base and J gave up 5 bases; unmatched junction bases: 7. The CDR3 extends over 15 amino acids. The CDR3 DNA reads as TGCGCCAGCAGCTTGACGGGACAGGAGCTATATGGCTACACCTTC. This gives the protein CASSLTGQELYGYTF.

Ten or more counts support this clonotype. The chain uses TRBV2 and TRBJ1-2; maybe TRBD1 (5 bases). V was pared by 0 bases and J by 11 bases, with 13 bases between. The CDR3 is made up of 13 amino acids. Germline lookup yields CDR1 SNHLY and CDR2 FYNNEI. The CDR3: CASSEALGARYTF. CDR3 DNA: TGTGCCAGCAGTGAAGCGCTTGGGGCAAGGTACACCTTC.

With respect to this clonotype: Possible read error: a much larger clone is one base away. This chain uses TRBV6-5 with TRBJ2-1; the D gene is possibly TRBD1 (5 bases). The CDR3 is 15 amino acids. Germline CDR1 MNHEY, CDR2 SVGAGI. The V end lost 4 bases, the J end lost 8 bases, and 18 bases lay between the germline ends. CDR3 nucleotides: TGTGCCAGCAGTTTAGTGGGCAGGGCCGGCGATGAGCAGTTCTTC. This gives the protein CASSLVGRAGDEQFF.

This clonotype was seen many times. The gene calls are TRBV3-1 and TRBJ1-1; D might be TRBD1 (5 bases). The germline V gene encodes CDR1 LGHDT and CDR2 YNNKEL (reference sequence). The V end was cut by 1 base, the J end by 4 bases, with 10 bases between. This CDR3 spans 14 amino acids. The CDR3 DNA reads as TGTGCCAGCAGCCAAGTCTTGGGGACCACTGAAGCTTTCTTT. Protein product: CASSQVLGTTEAFF.

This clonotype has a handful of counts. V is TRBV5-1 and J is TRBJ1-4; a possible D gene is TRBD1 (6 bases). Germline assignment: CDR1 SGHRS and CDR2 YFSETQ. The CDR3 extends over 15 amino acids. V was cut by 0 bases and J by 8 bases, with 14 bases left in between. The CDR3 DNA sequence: TGCGCCAGCAGCTTGGGACCAGGGGATCACGAAAAACTGTTTTTT. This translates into CASSLGPGDHEKLFF.

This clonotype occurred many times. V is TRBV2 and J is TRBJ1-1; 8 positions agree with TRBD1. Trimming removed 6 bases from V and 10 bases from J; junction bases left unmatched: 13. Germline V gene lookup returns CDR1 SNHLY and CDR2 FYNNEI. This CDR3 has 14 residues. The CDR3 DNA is TGTGCCAGCAGGACACCTCAAGCGGGGACAGGAGCTTTCTTT. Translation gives CASRTPQAGTGAFF. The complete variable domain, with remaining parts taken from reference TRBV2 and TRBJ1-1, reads EPEVTQTPSHQVTQMGQEVILRCVPISNHLYFYWYRQILGQKVEFLVSFYNNEISEKSEIFDDQFSVERPDGSNFTLKIRSTKLEDSAMYFCASRTPQAGTGAFFGQGTRLTVV.

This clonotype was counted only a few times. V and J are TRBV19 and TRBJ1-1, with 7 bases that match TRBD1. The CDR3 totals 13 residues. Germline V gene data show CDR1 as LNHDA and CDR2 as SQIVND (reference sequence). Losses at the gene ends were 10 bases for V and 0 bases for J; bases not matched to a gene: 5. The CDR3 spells CATRQGMNTEAFF. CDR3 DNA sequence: TGTGCCACTCGACAGGGTATGAACACTGAAGCTTTCTTT.

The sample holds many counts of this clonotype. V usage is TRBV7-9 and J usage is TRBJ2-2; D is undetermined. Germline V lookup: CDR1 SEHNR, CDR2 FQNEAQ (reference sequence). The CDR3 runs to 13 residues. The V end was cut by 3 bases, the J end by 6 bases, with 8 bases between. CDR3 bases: TGTGCCAGCAGCTTCTCGTCGGCCGGGGAGCTGTTTTTT. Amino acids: CASSFSSAGELFF.

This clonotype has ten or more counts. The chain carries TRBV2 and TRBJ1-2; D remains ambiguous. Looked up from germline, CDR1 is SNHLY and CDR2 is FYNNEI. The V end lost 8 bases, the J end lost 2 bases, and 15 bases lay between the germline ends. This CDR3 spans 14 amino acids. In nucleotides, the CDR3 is TGTGCCAGCCCCCGGGTCCCAGCGAACTATGGCTACACCTTC. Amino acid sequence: CASPRVPANYGYTF.

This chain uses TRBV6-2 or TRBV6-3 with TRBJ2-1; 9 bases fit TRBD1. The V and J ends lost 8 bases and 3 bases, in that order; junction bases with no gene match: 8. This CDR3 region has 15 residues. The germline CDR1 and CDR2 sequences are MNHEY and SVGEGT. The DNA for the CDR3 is TGTGCCAGCGAGCAGGGACAGGGAAGCTACAATGAGCAGTTCTTC. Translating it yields CASEQGQGSYNEQFF.

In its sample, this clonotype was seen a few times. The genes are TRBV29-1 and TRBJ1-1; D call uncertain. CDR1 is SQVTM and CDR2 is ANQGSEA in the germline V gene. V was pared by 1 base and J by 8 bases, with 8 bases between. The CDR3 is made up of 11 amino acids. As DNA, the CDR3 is TGCAGCGTTGAAGGACACCAAGAAGCTTTCTTT. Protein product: CSVEGHQEAFF.

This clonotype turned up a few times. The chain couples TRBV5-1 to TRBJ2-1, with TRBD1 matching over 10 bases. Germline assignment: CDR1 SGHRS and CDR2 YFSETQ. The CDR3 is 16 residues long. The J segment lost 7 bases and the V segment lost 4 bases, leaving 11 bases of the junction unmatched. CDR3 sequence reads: CASSAAGTGVGNEQFF. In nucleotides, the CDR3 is TGCGCCAGCAGCGCCGCCGGGACAGGGGTCGGTAATGAGCAGTTCTTC.

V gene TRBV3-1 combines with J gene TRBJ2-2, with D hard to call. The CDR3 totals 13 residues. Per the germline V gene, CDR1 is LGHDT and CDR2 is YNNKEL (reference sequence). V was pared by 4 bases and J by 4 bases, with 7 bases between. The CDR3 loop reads CASSRFVTGELFF. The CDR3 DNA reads TGTGCCAGCAGCCGCTTCGTCACCGGGGAGCTGTTTTTT.

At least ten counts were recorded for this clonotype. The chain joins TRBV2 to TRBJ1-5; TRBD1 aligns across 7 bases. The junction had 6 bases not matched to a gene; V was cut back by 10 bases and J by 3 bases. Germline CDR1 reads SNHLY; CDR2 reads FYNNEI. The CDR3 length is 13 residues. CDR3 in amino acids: CATRQGPNQPQHF. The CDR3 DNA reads TGTGCCACCCGACAGGGCCCCAATCAGCCCCAGCATTTT.

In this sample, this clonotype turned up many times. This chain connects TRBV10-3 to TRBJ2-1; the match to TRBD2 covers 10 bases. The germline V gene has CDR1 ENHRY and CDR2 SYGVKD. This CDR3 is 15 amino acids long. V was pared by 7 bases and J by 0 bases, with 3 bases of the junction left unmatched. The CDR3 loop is CAIKASGGSYNEQFF. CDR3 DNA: TGTGCCATCAAGGCTAGCGGGGGCTCCTACAATGAGCAGTTCTTC.

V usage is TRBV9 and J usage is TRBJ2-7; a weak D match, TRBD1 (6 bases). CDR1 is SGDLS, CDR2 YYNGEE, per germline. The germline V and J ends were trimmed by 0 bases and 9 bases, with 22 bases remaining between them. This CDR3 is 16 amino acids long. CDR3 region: CASSVEQGPSLSAQYF. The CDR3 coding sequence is TGTGCCAGCAGCGTAGAACAGGGACCCTCCCTATCGGCGCAGTACTTC.

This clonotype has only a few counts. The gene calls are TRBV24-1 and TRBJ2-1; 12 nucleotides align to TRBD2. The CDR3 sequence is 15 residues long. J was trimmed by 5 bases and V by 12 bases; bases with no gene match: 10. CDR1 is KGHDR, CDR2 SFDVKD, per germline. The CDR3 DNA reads TGTGCCCAACCCCCACTAGCGGGGGGCCACAATGAGCAGTTCTTC. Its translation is CAQPPLAGGHNEQFF.

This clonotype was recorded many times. CDR3 sequence (DNA): TGTGCCAGCAGCCCCGTGGACACCGGGGAGCTGTTTTTT. Its protein is CASSPVDTGELFF. V gene TRBV11-2 combines with J gene TRBJ2-2; no definite D call. Per the germline V gene, CDR1 is SGHAT and CDR2 is FQNNGV. The CDR3 is 13 amino acids. V lost 5 bases, J lost 3 bases, and 7 bases lay in between.

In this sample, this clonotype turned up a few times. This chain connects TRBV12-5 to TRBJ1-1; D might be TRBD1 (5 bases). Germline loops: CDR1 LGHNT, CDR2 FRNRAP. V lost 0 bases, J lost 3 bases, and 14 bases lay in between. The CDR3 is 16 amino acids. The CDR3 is CASGLVVGAGDTEAFF. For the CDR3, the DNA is TGTGCTAGTGGTTTGGTAGTCGGGGCCGGGGACACTGAAGCTTTCTTT.

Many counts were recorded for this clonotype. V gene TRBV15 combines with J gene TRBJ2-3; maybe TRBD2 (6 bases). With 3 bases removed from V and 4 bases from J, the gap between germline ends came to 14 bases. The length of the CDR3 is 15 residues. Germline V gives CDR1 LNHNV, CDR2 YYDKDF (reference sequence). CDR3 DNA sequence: TGTGCCACCAGCAGGGGTAGCGGCATGCCAGATACGCAGTATTTT. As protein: CATSRGSGMPDTQYF.

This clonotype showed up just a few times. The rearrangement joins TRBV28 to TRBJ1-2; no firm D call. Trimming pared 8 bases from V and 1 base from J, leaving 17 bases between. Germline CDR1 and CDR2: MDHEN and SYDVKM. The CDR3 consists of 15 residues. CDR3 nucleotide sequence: TGTGCCAGCGAAAAGACGCTGGGCCTTAACTATGGCTACACCTTC. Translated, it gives CASEKTLGLNYGYTF.

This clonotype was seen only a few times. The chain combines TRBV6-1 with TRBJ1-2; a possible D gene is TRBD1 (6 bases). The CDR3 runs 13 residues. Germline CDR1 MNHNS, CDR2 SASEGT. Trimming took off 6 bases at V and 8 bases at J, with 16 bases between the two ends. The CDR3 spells CASSQTGTGGYTF. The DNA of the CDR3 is TGTGCCAGCAGCCAAACAGGGACTGGGGGCTACACCTTC.

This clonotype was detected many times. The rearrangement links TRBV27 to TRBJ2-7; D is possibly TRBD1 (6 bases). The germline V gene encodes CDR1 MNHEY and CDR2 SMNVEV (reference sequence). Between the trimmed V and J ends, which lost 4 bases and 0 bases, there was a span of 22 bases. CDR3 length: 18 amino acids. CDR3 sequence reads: CASSSSTLSGESSYEQYF. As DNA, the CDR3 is TGTGCCAGCAGTTCCTCCACCCTCTCAGGGGAGAGCTCCTACGAGCAGTACTTC.

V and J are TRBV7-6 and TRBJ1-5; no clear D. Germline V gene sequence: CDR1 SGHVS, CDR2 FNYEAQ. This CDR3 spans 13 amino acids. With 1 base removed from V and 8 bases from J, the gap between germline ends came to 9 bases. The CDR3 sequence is CASSLGVEEPQHF. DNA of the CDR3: TGTGCCAGCAGCTTAGGAGTCGAAGAGCCCCAGCATTTT.

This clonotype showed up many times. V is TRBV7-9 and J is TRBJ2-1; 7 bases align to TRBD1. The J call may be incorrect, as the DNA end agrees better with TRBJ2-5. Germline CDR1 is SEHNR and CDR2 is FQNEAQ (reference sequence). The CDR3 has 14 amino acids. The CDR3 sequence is CASSSAGTEETQYF. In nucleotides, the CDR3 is TGTGCCAGCAGCAGTGCCGGGACAGAAGAGACCCAGTACTTC.